The 9 T cell receptor beta chains below all came from one sample that was sequenced in a study of Graves' ophthalmopathy and Graves' hyperthyroidism. Using RNA transcripts, the TCR beta CDR3 regions were amplified. In the first round, RT-PCR was carried out with HTBI primers, and a multiplex PCR formed the second round. TCRdb used MiXCR to reprocess the multiplex PCR reads, holding one entry per CDR3 protein. The sample holds more than 45,000 distinct CDR3 sequences, roughly 52% seen once. What was sequenced was peripheral blood. The receptors here all came from an adult man with Graves' ophthalmopathy.

This rearrangement joins TRBV6-1 to TRBJ2-2; D not resolved. There are 13 residues in the CDR3. CDR1 MNHNS and CDR2 SASEGT come from the germline V gene. Trimming pared 5 bases from V and 0 bases from J, leaving 4 bases between. In DNA form, the CDR3 reads TGTGCCAGCAGTAAGGCGAACACCGGGGAGCTGTTTTTT. Residues: CASSKANTGELFF.

This clonotype was recorded at least ten times. The V call is TRBV5-8, the J call TRBJ2-5; TRBD2 matches at 13 bases. Germline values: CDR1 SGHTS, CDR2 YDEGEE. The CDR3 consists of 15 residues. Trimming cost V 1 base and J 5 bases; bases outside gene matches: 2. CDR3 nucleotide sequence: TGTGCCAGCAGCTTGAGGACTAGCGGGGGCGAGACCCAGTACTTC. Translating it yields CASSLRTSGGETQYF. Based on the CDR3 plus reference TRBV5-8 and TRBJ2-5, the full variable domain is EAGVTQSPTHLIKTRGQQATLRCSPISGHTSVYWYQQALGLGLQFLLWYDEGEERNRGNFPPRFSGRQFPNYSSELNVNALELEDSALYLCASSLRTSGGETQYFGPGTRLLVL.

Worth noting for this clonotype: The germline gene is not matched at one end of the junction; a read error may be the cause. The V gene is TRBV9, the J gene TRBJ2-3; D is uncertain. This CDR3 comprises 16 residues. Germline-derived CDR1 and CDR2 are SGDLS and YYNGEE. The CDR3 coding sequence is TGTGCCAGCAGTGTAGCCCGGTCCATGCGGACAGATACGCAGTATTTT. It specifies CASSVARSMRTDTQYF.

A note on this clonotype: Without the conserved terminal phenylalanine or tryptophan, this CDR3 likely stems from a read error. No DNA is shown, since the ends of the CDR3 on it are uncertain; the CDR3 is the one TCRdb lists. The V gene is TRBV5-6, the J gene TRBJ2-5; the DNA was not used to check the table's D call, TRBD1. Counting both end residues, the CDR3 totals 15 amino acids. The V gene's germline CDR1 is SGHDT and CDR2 YYEEEE. CDR3 amino acids: CASSWETGGGETQCC.

This clonotype showed up many times. The gene calls are TRBV20-1 and TRBJ1-3, with TRBD1 matching over 10 bases. CDR3 size: 15 residues. With 5 bases clipped from V and 4 bases from J, the junction kept 8 bases outside the gene matches. From germline, CDR1 is DFQATT and CDR2 SNEGSKA (reference sequence). In DNA form, the CDR3 reads TGCAGTGCTTTTGACAGGGGGCGCGGAGGAAACACCATATATTTT. As protein: CSAFDRGRGGNTIYF.

This chain links TRBV7-9 with TRBJ2-1; 10 bases line up with TRBD1. The CDR3 sequence is 14 residues long. Germline trimming cut 5 bases from V and 10 bases from J; bases unmatched to any gene: 8. Germline V lookup: CDR1 SEHNR, CDR2 FQNEAQ (reference sequence). The CDR3 DNA follows: TGTGCCAGCAGCCCCGGACAGGGGGTAGACGAGCAGTTCTTC. Its protein product is CASSPGQGVDEQFF.

Details on this clonotype: Since a much larger clone is just one base distant, this may be a read error. This rearrangement joins TRBV3-1 to TRBJ1-2; no clear D. Germline assignment: CDR1 LGHDT and CDR2 YNNKEL (reference sequence). This CDR3 comprises 15 residues. As DNA, the CDR3 is TGTGCCAGCAGCCAAGATAAGGGTGGAAGCTATGGCTGCACCTTC. It encodes CASSQDKGGSYGCTF.

The genes are TRBV6-1 and TRBJ1-6; D possibly corresponds to TRBD1 (6 bases). The length of the CDR3 is 14 residues. Germline CDR1 is MNHNS and CDR2 is SASEGT. Trimming left V 0 bases short and J 17 bases short, with 17 bases between. For the CDR3, the DNA is TGTGCCAGCAGTGAAGCGCTTCCGAGGGGGACTTTCCACTTT. This codes for CASSEALPRGTFHF.

The genes are TRBV7-2 and TRBJ1-4; D gene ambiguous. The V and J ends lost 5 bases and 7 bases respectively, with 17 bases between them. Germline lookup yields CDR1 SGHTA and CDR2 FQGNSA. The CDR3 spans 15 residues. CDR3 amino acids: CASSQSSQNLEKLFF. The CDR3 nucleotides are TGTGCCAGCAGCCAATCCTCCCAGAACCTTGAAAAACTGTTTTTT.